These T cell receptor beta chains were read from a single sample in a study of T-cell reconstitution after alpha-beta-depleted transplantation in children. TCRdb reanalysed the PCR reads using MiXCR and keeps one entry per CDR3 protein. The table shows some 500,000 distinct CDR3 sequences, with about a sixth occurring only once. The sequencing used PBMCs from the stem cell graft donor, collected from the stem cell graft. Source of these receptors: a human donor who donated a stem cell graft to a child with acute lymphoblastic leukemia. The CDR3 runs from the conserved cysteine through the conserved F or W. The order of the fields is J gene, D gene, V gene, clone size, CDR3 protein, CDR3 DNA. The D gene is left open where the match is weak. A row's size may be missing; if present it is once, few, many or a size class.

>TRBJ1-5|.|TRBV27|.
CASSPDWKQPQHF
TGTGCCAGCAGTCCCGACTGGAAGCAGCCCCAGCATTTT
>TRBJ2-2|TRBD2|TRBV7-2|.
CASSFKLAVTGELFF
TGTGCCAGCAGCTTCAAGCTAGCGGTAACCGGGGAGCTGTTTTTT
>TRBJ2-1|.|TRBV3-1|few
CASSRTVYEQFF
TGTGCCAGCAGCCGAACTGTCTATGAGCAGTTCTTC
>TRBJ2-1|.|TRBV5-1|few
CASSSTGLGGEQFF
TGCGCCAGCAGCTCCACCGGGCTGGGCGGTGAGCAGTTCTTC
>TRBJ2-5|.|TRBV30|.
CAWSSASLQETQYF
TGTGCCTGGAGCAGCGCTAGCCTACAAGAGACCCAGTACTTC
>TRBJ2-7|.|TRBV6-1|.
CASILGESYEQSF
TGTGCCAGCATATTGGGGGAGTCCTACGAGCAGTCCTTC
>TRBJ2-1|TRBD2|TRBV5-1|.
CASRKTSPPYNEQFF
TGCGCCAGCAGGAAGACTAGCCCCCCCTACAATGAGCAGTTCTTC
>TRBJ2-3|TRBD2|TRBV11-2|.
CASSLLVSIAGAGDTQYF
TGTGCCAGCAGCCTCTTAGTCTCCATAGCGGGAGCGGGAGATACGCAGTATTTT
>TRBJ2-7|.|TRBV21-1|.
CASVYRIATSYEQYF
TGTGCCAGCGTATATAGAATAGCGACCTCCTACGAGCAGTACTTC
>TRBJ1-2|TRBD1|TRBV15|.
CATSSSPGGVYGYTF
TGTGCCACCAGCTCTAGCCCAGGGGGCGTCTATGGCTACACCTTC
>TRBJ2-1|.|TRBV30|.
CAWSRVEEGLRFF
TGTGCCTGGAGTAGAGTGGAGGAGGGCCTAAGGTTCTTC
>TRBJ1-1|.|TRBV4-1|.
CASSDIFYSRSNTEAFF
TGCGCCAGCAGCGACATCTTCTACTCAAGAAGTAACACTGAAGCTTTCTTT
>TRBJ2-1|.|TRBV7-9|few
CASSYTGGYNEQFF
TGTGCCAGCAGCTACACCGGGGGCTACAATGAGCAGTTCTTC
>TRBJ2-2|.|TRBV5-1|few
CASSTGPNTGELFF
TGCGCCAGCAGCACAGGACCGAACACCGGGGAGCTGTTTTTT
>TRBJ2-1|TRBD2|TRBV3-1|.
CASSPLGLAGSNEQFF
TGTGCCAGCAGCCCCTTGGGCCTAGCGGGCTCCAATGAGCAGTTCTTC
>TRBJ2-1|TRBD2|TRBV20-1|.
CSAALASGTHEQFF
TGCAGTGCTGCCCTAGCTAGCGGTACCCATGAGCAGTTCTTC
>TRBJ1-5|.|TRBV6-1|.
CASSEAGGSNQPQHF
TGTGCCAGCAGTGAAGCCGGCGGAAGCAATCAGCCCCAGCATTTT
>TRBJ2-6|.|TRBV7-9|.
CASSLMASGANVLTF
TGTGCCAGCAGCTTAATGGCCTCTGGGGCCAACGTCCTGACTTTC
>TRBJ2-1|.|TRBV6-1|few
CASSPRGLTYNEQFF
TGTGCCAGCAGTCCTAGAGGACTTACCTACAATGAGCAGTTCTTC
>TRBJ2-1|.|TRBV11-2|.
CASSLWRAYNEQFF
TGTGCCAGCAGCTTATGGCGGGCCTACAATGAGCAGTTCTTC
>TRBJ2-7|TRBD2|TRBV12-3/TRBV12-4|.
CASRQAGGGYEQYF
TGTGCCAGCAGGCAAGCGGGAGGAGGATACGAGCAGTACTTC
>TRBJ2-5|TRBD1|TRBV12-3/TRBV12-4|few
CASSPFRGTGETQYF
TGTGCCAGCAGTCCCTTCAGGGGGACGGGAGAGACCCAGTACTTC
>TRBJ1-4|.|TRBV18|few
CASSPRLGKLFF
TGTGCCAGCTCACCCCGACTGGGAAAACTGTTTTTT
>TRBJ2-1|.|TRBV20-1|few
CSARDSVSSYNEQFF
TGCAGTGCTAGGGATAGCGTGAGCTCCTACAATGAGCAGTTCTTC
>TRBJ2-5|.|TRBV20-1|.
CSARDISGGAWETQYF
TGCAGTGCTAGAGATATTTCGGGGGGCGCCTGGGAGACCCAGTACTTC
>TRBJ1-5|.|TRBV20-1|once
CSARGGRYSNQPQHF
TGCAGTGCTAGGGGCGGACGGTATAGCAATCAGCCCCAGCATTTT
>TRBJ2-3|TRBD2|TRBV5-1|few
CASSRSGGGSTDTQYF
TGCGCCAGCAGCCGATCGGGAGGGGGTAGCACAGATACGCAGTATTTT
>TRBJ2-3|.|TRBV12-3/TRBV12-4|many
CASSSYSPANTDTQYF
TGTGCCAGCAGCTCCTATAGCCCAGCTAACACAGATACGCAGTATTTT
>TRBJ2-1|TRBD2|TRBV6-1|few
CASRFGGIRAGDNEQFF
TGTGCCAGCAGATTTGGGGGGATCAGGGCGGGGGACAATGAGCAGTTCTTC
>TRBJ2-7|.|TRBV2|few
CASSEWSGTSVIHEQYF
TGTGCCAGCAGTGAATGGTCGGGAACTAGTGTTATCCACGAGCAGTACTTC
>TRBJ2-1|.|TRBV18|.
CASSPRSHSVHSYNEQFF
TGTGCCAGCTCACCAAGATCACACAGCGTCCACTCCTACAATGAGCAGTTCTTC
>TRBJ2-1|TRBD2|TRBV5-8|.
CASSLAGGFNNEQFF
TGTGCCAGCAGCCTAGCGGGAGGGTTCAACAATGAGCAGTTCTTC
>TRBJ2-3|TRBD2|TRBV5-1|few
CASSLSSGIVTDTQYF
TGCGCCAGCAGCTTGAGTAGCGGGATAGTTACAGATACGCAGTATTTT
>TRBJ2-3|TRBD1|TRBV6-1|.
CASRPGTGGADTQYF
TGTGCCAGCCGTCCCGGGACAGGGGGCGCAGATACGCAGTATTTT
>TRBJ2-7|.|TRBV7-9|.
CASSFETSSYEQYF
TGTGCCAGCAGCTTCGAGACTTCTTCCTACGAGCAGTACTTC
>TRBJ1-1|.|TRBV12-3/TRBV12-4|.
CASSYGGLETEAFF
TGTGCCAGCAGTTACGGGGGATTGGAAACTGAAGCTTTCTTT
>TRBJ2-2|TRBD1|TRBV7-3|once
CASSLHRDRNTGELFF
TGTGCCAGCAGCCTCCATCGGGACAGGAACACCGGGGAGCTGTTTTTT
>TRBJ2-3|.|TRBV3-1|.
CASSQEELDTQYF
TGTGCCAGCAGCCAAGAGGAGCTAGATACGCAGTATTTT
>TRBJ1-5|.|TRBV20-1|.
CSATGGSTLGTQPQHF
TGCAGTGCTACTGGGGGTTCGACTCTTGGAACTCAGCCCCAGCATTTT
>TRBJ2-7|.|TRBV9|.
CASSVDPGWSYEQYF
TGTGCCAGCAGCGTAGACCCGGGATGGTCCTACGAGCAGTACTTC
>TRBJ2-5|.|TRBV7-9|few
CASSQPRGGGTQYF
TGTGCCAGCAGCCAGCCTAGGGGTGGAGGGACCCAGTACTTC
>TRBJ2-7|TRBD2|TRBV20-1|few
CSARDPASGTYEQYF
TGCAGTGCTAGAGATCCGGCTAGCGGGACCTACGAGCAGTACTTC
>TRBJ2-2|.|TRBV7-7|few
CASSAGLPSSGELFF
TGTGCCAGCAGCGCGGGACTCCCCAGCTCCGGGGAGCTGTTTTTT
>TRBJ2-3|TRBD2|TRBV12-3/TRBV12-4|few
CASSESGRELDTQYF
TGTGCCAGCAGTGAGAGCGGGAGGGAGTTAGATACGCAGTATTTT
>TRBJ2-1|.|TRBV15|.
CATSPTADEQFF
TGTGCCACCAGCCCGACAGCGGATGAGCAGTTCTTC
>TRBJ1-2|.|TRBV5-1|.
CASTGAYGYTF
TGCGCCAGCACAGGAGCCTATGGCTACACCTTC
>TRBJ2-7|.|TRBV9|few
CASSSGRGAYEQYF
TGTGCCAGCAGCAGCGGACGCGGGGCCTACGAGCAGTACTTC
>TRBJ2-5|.|TRBV2|many
CASSDRGETQYF
TGTGCCAGCAGTGACAGGGGAGAGACCCAGTACTTC
>TRBJ2-1|TRBD2|TRBV3-1|.
CASSQDRGRTYNEQFF
TGTGCCAGCAGCCAAGATCGCGGGAGGACCTACAATGAGCAGTTCTTC